The clone carrying this T cell receptor (beta chain) was counted only a few times. A library of TCRbeta sequences, prepared with unique molecular identifiers, was generated. TCRdb re-analysed the PCR reads in MiXCR, keeping a single row per CDR3 protein. The sample holds about 360,000 distinct CDR3 sequences; about an eighth are singletons and the top ten take 3.5% to 4.5%. This entry is derived from a study of T-cell reconstitution after alpha-beta-depleted transplantation in children. This CDR3 region has 15 residues. Germline values: CDR1 SGHRS, CDR2 YFSETQ. Trimming cost V 0 bases and J 8 bases; bases outside gene matches: 8.

The rearrangement uses TRBV5-1 and TRBJ2-1; 7 bases line up with TRBD2. The TCR sequence derives from a human donor who donated a stem cell graft to a child with Fanconi anemia. The specimen was PBMCs, collected from the stem cell graft. Here the CDR3 reads CASSLVLGGSDEQFF. CDR3 in DNA: TGCGCCAGCAGCTTGGTTTTGGGAGGGAGCGATGAGCAGTTCTTC.